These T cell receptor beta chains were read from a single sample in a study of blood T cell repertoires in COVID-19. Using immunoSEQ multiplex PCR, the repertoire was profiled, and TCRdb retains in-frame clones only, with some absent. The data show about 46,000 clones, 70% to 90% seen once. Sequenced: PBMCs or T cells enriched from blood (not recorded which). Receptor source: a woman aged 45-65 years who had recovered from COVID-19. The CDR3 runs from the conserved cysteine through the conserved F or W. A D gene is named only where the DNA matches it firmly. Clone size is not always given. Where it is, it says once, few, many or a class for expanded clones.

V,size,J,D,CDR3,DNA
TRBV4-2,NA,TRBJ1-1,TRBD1,CASSQDKWGQGNTEAFF,TGTGCCAGCAGCCAAGATAAGTGGGGACAGGGAAACACTGAAGCTTTCTTT
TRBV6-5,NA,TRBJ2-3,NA,CASSYSGGPTDTQYF,TGTGCCAGCAGTTACTCCGGGGGACCCACAGATACGCAGTATTTT
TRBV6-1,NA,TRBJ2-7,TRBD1,CASSDQTGKAYEQYF,TGTGCCAGCAGTGACCAGACAGGGAAGGCCTACGAGCAGTACTTC
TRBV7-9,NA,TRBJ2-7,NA,CASSLGSGEQYF,TGTGCCAGCAGCTTAGGGAGTGGCGAGCAGTACTTC
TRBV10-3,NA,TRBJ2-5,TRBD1,CAIGPGTGLRETQYF,TGTGCCATCGGGCCCGGGACAGGGTTACGAGAGACCCAGTACTTC
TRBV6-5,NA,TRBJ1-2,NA,CASTPGYRTRGYTF,TGTGCCAGCACCCCGGGGTATCGTACCCGGGGCTACACCTTC
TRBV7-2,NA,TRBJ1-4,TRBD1,CASSPGQAHEKLFF,TGTGCCAGCAGCCCTGGACAGGCCCATGAAAAACTGTTTTTT
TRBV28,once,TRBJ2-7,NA,CASSLPGDYEQYF,TGTGCCAGCAGTTTACCGGGGGACTACGAGCAGTACTTC
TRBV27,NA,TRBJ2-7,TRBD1,CASSFAGGSYEQYF,TGTGCCAGCAGTTTTGCAGGGGGCTCCTACGAGCAGTACTTC
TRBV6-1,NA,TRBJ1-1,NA,CASSEVGQTNTEAFF,TGTGCCAGCAGTGAAGTAGGACAGACGAACACTGAAGCTTTCTTT
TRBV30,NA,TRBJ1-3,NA,CAGSSRGGNTIYF,TGTGCCGGGAGCAGCAGAGGCGGAAACACCATATATTTT
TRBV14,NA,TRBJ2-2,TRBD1,CASSQNRGNTGELFF,TGTGCCAGCAGCCAAAACAGGGGAAACACCGGGGAGCTGTTTTTT
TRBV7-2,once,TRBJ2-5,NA,CASSLAGTGETQYF,TGTGCCAGCAGCTTAGCTGGGACTGGAGAGACCCAGTACTTC
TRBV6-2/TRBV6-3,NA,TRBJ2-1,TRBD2,CASSRRLLAGEHNEQFF,TGTGCCAGCAGTCGGCGGCTACTAGCGGGGGAACACAATGAGCAGTTCTTC
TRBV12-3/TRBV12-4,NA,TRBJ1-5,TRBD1,CASAGQINQPQHF,TGTGCCAGCGCGGGACAGATCAATCAGCCCCAGCATTTT
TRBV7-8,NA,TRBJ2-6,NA,CASSLVQPGLSSGANVLTF,TGTGCCAGCAGCTTAGTACAACCGGGACTGAGCTCTGGGGCCAACGTCCTGACTTTC
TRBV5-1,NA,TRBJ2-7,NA,CASSLDSLATYEQYF,TGCGCCAGCAGCTTGGACAGTCTAGCGACGTACGAGCAGTACTTC
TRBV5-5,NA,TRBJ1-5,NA,CASSLSRDQPQHF,TGTGCCAGCAGCTTGTCCAGGGATCAGCCCCAGCATTTT
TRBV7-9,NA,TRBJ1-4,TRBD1,CASSLGTGEAQKLFF,TGTGCCAGCAGCTTAGGGACAGGGGAGGCACAAAAACTGTTTTTT
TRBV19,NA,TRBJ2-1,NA,CASSIAGGLSSYNEQFF,TGTGCCAGTAGTATAGCCGGCGGCTTAAGCTCCTACAATGAGCAGTTCTTC
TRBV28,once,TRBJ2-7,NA,CASSTAPGPYEQYF,TGTGCCAGCAGCACCGCGCCAGGGCCCTACGAGCAGTACTTC
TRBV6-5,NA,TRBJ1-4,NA,CASSPERVGVKLFF,TGTGCCAGCAGTCCAGAGCGGGTGGGGGTAAAACTGTTTTTT
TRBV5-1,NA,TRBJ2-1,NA,CASSLPAAQGEQFF,TGCGCCAGCAGCCTCCCCGCGGCCCAGGGGGAGCAGTTCTTC
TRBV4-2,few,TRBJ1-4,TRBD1,CASSQEGQGGNEKLFF,TGTGCCAGCAGCCAAGAAGGACAGGGTGGTAATGAAAAACTGTTTTTT
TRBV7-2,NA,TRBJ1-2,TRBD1,CASSDSRTGNSYGYTF,TGTGCCAGCAGCGATAGCCGGACAGGAAATTCCTATGGCTACACCTTC
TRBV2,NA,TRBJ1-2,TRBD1,CASIRGQQTNYSYTF,TGTGCCAGCATCAGGGGACAGCAGACTAACTATAGCTACACCTTC
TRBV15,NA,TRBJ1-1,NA,CATSRDLLNTEAFF,TGTGCCACCAGCAGAGATCTTCTGAACACTGAAGCTTTCTTT
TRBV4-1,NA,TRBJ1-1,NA,CASSQGGTNTEAFF,TGCGCCAGCAGCCAAGGGGGCACGAACACTGAAGCTTTCTTT
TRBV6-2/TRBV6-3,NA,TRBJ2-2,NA,CASSTGTGELFF,TGTGCCAGCAGTACAGGCACCGGGGAGCTGTTTTTT
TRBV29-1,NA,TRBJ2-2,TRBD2,CSVETAAGVGNTGELFF,TGCAGCGTTGAAACTGCGGCGGGAGTGGGTAACACCGGGGAGCTGTTTTTT
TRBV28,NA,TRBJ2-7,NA,CASSLHSDPSSYEQYF,TGTGCCAGCAGCCTGCATTCTGACCCTAGCTCCTACGAGCAGTACTTC
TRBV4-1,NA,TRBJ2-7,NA,CASSRSQGGSYEQYF,TGCGCCAGCAGCCGATCACAGGGGGGGTCCTACGAGCAGTACTTC
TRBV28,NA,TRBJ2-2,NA,CASSLLQRGTGELFF,TGTGCCAGCAGTTTATTGCAGAGAGGGACCGGGGAGCTGTTTTTT
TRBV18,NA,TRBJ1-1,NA,CASSPLQENSEAFF,TGTGCCAGCTCACCCCTACAGGAAAACTCTGAAGCTTTCTTT
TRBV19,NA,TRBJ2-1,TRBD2,CASRLAGGISGEQFF,TGTGCCAGTAGACTAGCGGGGGGCATTAGTGGTGAGCAGTTCTTC
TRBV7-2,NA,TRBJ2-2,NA,CASSLARNTGELFF,TGTGCCAGCAGCTTAGCCCGGAACACCGGGGAGCTGTTTTTT
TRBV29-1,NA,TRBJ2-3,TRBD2,CSVSRREGPVDTQYF,TGCAGCGTTAGTCGGCGGGAGGGCCCCGTAGATACGCAGTATTTT
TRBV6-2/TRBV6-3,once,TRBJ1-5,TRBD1,CASSGTGGYQPQHF,TGTGCCAGCAGTGGGACAGGGGGTTATCAGCCCCAGCATTTT
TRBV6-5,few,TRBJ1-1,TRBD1,CASRGTVNTEAFF,TGTGCCAGCAGAGGGACAGTGAACACTGAAGCTTTCTTT